What follows are 18 T cell receptor beta chains derived from one specimen sequenced in a study of cytomegalovirus exposure and HLA in healthy donors. Primers included in the PCR were 60 Vbeta and 13 Jbeta primers. Profiled with immunoSEQ multiplex PCR; TCRdb holds only in-frame clones, not every one. The table has roughly 99,000 clones, around 74% seen once; the top ten hold approximately 2%. The source material was PBMCs. The source of these receptors is a male donor in good health and CMV-seronegative.

This rearrangement joins TRBV18 to TRBJ1-1, with D maybe TRBD1 (5 bases). CDR3 length: 14 amino acids. Germline V CDR1 and CDR2: KGHSH, LQKENI. V gave up 4 bases and J gave up 6 bases, with 15 bases separating them. CDR3 in DNA: TGTGCCAGCTCACTGAGGACACAAACTTCTGAAGCTTTCTTT. Its translation: CASSLRTQTSEAFF.

V is TRBV6-1 and J is TRBJ2-7, with D perhaps TRBD1 (6 bases). Germline V gene data show CDR1 as MNHNS and CDR2 as SASEGT. The V end was cut by 8 bases, the J end by 3 bases, with 14 bases between. The CDR3 runs 13 residues. The CDR3 DNA follows: TGTGCCAGCTGTAGGCAGGGGATCTACGAGCAGTACTTC. Amino acid sequence: CASCRQGIYEQYF.

V gene TRBV27 combines with J gene TRBJ2-3, with 12 bases lining up with TRBD2. Losses at the gene ends were 5 bases for V and 3 bases for J; bases not matched to a gene: 18. The CDR3 loop spans 20 amino acids. CDR1 is MNHEY, CDR2 SMNVEV, per germline (reference sequence). CDR3 nucleotides: TGTGCCAGCAGTCCCTATACTAGCGGGAGGATAGGTTTTAAGACAGATACGCAGTATTTT. Encoded protein: CASSPYTSGRIGFKTDTQYF.

This chain connects TRBV27 to TRBJ2-6; 11 bases line up with TRBD1. CDR3 length: 17 amino acids. Trimming at V came to 8 bases and at J to 1 base, leaving 7 bases not matched to a gene. Germline assignment: CDR1 MNHEY and CDR2 SMNVEV (reference sequence). CDR3 sequence (DNA): TGTGCCAGCGGGAACGGACAGGGGGCGTCTGGGGCCAACGTCCTGACTTTC. Translated, it gives CASGNGQGASGANVLTF.

This chain links TRBV5-4 with TRBJ2-3; D is unclear. The V gene's germline CDR1 is SGHNT and CDR2 YYREEE (reference sequence). This CDR3 spans 14 amino acids. V was pared by 2 bases and J by 5 bases, with 12 bases between. CDR3 nucleotides: TGTGCCAGCAGCTTAACGGGTGGTCTAGATACGCAGTATTTT. Its translation is CASSLTGGLDTQYF.

V gene TRBV7-8 combines with J gene TRBJ2-5, with 11 bases matching TRBD2. The J call may be in error: the DNA end matches TRBJ2-7 better. Germline V gene sequence: CDR1 SGHVS, CDR2 FQNEAQ. There are 14 residues in the CDR3. CDR3 DNA sequence: TGTGCCAGCAGCTCGACTAGCGGGACAGGCGAGCAGTACTTC. Translated, it gives CASSSTSGTGEQYF.

V gene TRBV6-5 combines with J gene TRBJ2-7, with 7 bases lining up with TRBD2. V was pared by 0 bases and J by 1 base, with 3 bases of the junction left unmatched. The length of the CDR3 is 15 residues. Germline values: CDR1 MNHEY, CDR2 SVGAGI. The CDR3 nucleotides read TGTGCCAGCAGTTACTCTAAGGGACTATCCTACGAGCAGTACTTC. Amino acids: CASSYSKGLSYEQYF.

The genes are TRBV25-1 and TRBJ2-4; D ambiguous. This CDR3 is built from 13 residues. Germline V gene sequence: CDR1 MGHDK, CDR2 SYGVNS. V lost 3 bases to trimming and J lost 3 bases, with 6 bases between them. CDR3 region: CASSELGKNIQYF. DNA for the CDR3: TGTGCCAGCAGTGAGCTAGGCAAAAACATTCAGTACTTC.

The chain couples TRBV28 to TRBJ2-7; D may be TRBD1 (6 bases). Trimming cost V 4 bases and J 2 bases, with 24 bases left between them. The CDR3 consists of 18 residues. The germline V gene encodes CDR1 MDHEN and CDR2 SYDVKM. DNA for the CDR3: TGTGCCAGCAGTTCCAGAAAAACCCTACAGGGTACCGCCTACGAGCAGTACTTC. Protein product: CASSSRKTLQGTAYEQYF.

The gene calls are TRBV19 and TRBJ2-3, with no clear D. Germline V gene sequence: CDR1 LNHDA, CDR2 SQIVND (reference sequence). V gave up 3 bases and J gave up 4 bases, with 8 bases separating them. The CDR3 covers 13 residues. The CDR3 is CASSILGADTQYF. The CDR3 DNA follows: TGTGCCAGTAGTATCCTTGGAGCAGATACGCAGTATTTT.

J is TRBJ2-7 and V is TRBV10-1; 7 positions agree with TRBD2. V shed 7 bases and J 2 bases; nucleotides not matched to a gene: 17. Germline values: CDR1 WNHNN, CDR2 SYGVQD (reference sequence). The CDR3 totals 17 residues. The CDR3 loop reads CASIRAKVAGETYEQYF. DNA of the CDR3: TGCGCCAGCATCCGGGCCAAAGTGGCGGGAGAAACCTACGAGCAGTACTTC.

The chain is built from TRBV28 and TRBJ2-1; TRBD1 agrees at 8 bases. Trimming removed 2 bases from V and 1 base from J; junction bases left unmatched: 4. This CDR3 region has 16 residues. CDR1 is MDHEN and CDR2 is SYDVKM in the germline V gene. The CDR3 reads CASSLGTGGSYNEQFF. The CDR3 bases are TGTGCCAGCAGTTTAGGGACAGGAGGGTCCTACAATGAGCAGTTCTTC.

The chain couples TRBV30 to TRBJ2-5; TRBD1 matches at 7 bases. The J call may not be correct, given that the DNA end is closer to TRBJ2-7. Germline V lookup: CDR1 GTSNPN, CDR2 SVGIG (reference sequence). This CDR3 is 12 amino acids long. CDR3 residues: CACNRGSYEQYF. The CDR3 nucleotides are TGTGCCTGTAACAGGGGCTCCTACGAGCAGTACTTC.

This clone was seen a few times. The V gene is TRBV6-4, the J gene TRBJ2-7; 9 bases align to TRBD2. Germline CDR1 is MRHNA and CDR2 is SNTAGT. This CDR3 is 15 amino acids long. The J segment lost 6 bases and the V segment lost 7 bases, leaving 13 bases of the junction unmatched. CDR3 residues: CASILYGTSFGEQYF. The CDR3 region has the DNA TGTGCCAGCATCCTGTACGGGACTAGCTTTGGCGAGCAGTACTTC.

The genes are TRBV5-1 and TRBJ2-5, with 9 bases fitting TRBD2. The CDR3 loop spans 17 amino acids. Germline V CDR1 and CDR2: SGHRS, YFSETQ. The ends lost 0 bases at V and 5 bases at J; junction bases unmatched: 11. The CDR3 region is CASSLAISGSPGETQYF. Written as DNA, the CDR3 is TGCGCCAGCAGCTTGGCCATTAGCGGGAGCCCCGGGGAGACCCAGTACTTC.

The chain recombines TRBV7-3 with TRBJ1-2; no clear D. This CDR3 comprises 14 residues. Between the trimmed V and J ends, which lost 2 bases and 6 bases, there was a span of 13 bases. In germline, CDR1 is SGHTA, CDR2 FQGTGA. In DNA form, the CDR3 reads TGTGCCAGCAGCTTAGGGCAGACCAACAATGGCTACACCTTC. Encoded protein: CASSLGQTNNGYTF.

The V and J genes are TRBV6-1 and TRBJ2-7; 9 bases agree with TRBD1. Losses at the gene ends were 4 bases for V and 0 bases for J; bases not matched to a gene: 10. The CDR3 loop spans 17 amino acids. The germline gives CDR1 MNHNS, CDR2 SASEGT. The CDR3 nucleotides are TGTGCCAGCAGTGCTATCCTAGGGACAGGGAGCTCCTACGAGCAGTACTTC. Its protein is CASSAILGTGSSYEQYF.

The chain couples TRBV7-8 to TRBJ1-5; D might be TRBD1 (6 bases). The CDR3 runs 16 residues. V lost 0 bases to trimming and J lost 0 bases, with 9 bases between them. Germline assignment: CDR1 SGHVS and CDR2 FQNEAQ. The CDR3 sequence: CASSLATGYSNQPQHF. CDR3 in DNA: TGTGCCAGCAGCTTAGCGACAGGCTATAGCAATCAGCCCCAGCATTTT.